This TCR beta chain stems from a study of T cell changes during pregnancy in multiple sclerosis. Only in-frame clones appear in the TCRdb table, and some are missing; sequencing was by immunoSEQ multiplex PCR. This sample carries 15,000 to 20,000 clones, about nine tenths of them seen once, and the ten largest clones take approximately 5.5%. Germline V gives CDR1 WNHNN, CDR2 SYGVQD (reference sequence). The CDR3 has 19 amino acids. V trimming: 2 bases; J trimming: 0 bases; junction bases outside the gene matches: 9. The chain recombines TRBV10-1 with TRBJ1-3, with 11 bases matching TRBD1. Sequences were derived from CD8+ T cells from peripheral blood mononuclear cells, sampled in the third trimester of pregnancy. This clonotype was sampled from a female donor in good health, enrolled as a control in a pregnancy study. The CDR3, as DNA: TGCGCCAGCAGTGAGGGGAGTGGCGGGACAGGGGGCTCTGGAAACACCATATATTTT. This sequence encodes CASSEGSGGTGGSGNTIYF.